These 25 T cell receptor beta chains were all obtained from the same sample, sequenced in a study of T cell repertoires in cytomegalovirus infection. MiXCR, run by TCRdb on the reads, gives a single entry per CDR3 protein. The table lists about 900,000 distinct CDR3 sequences, roughly 30% of them singletons. These TCRs are of unknown antigen specificity. The sample here was cultured CD8+ T cells from PBMCs, taken from culture after CMV antigen stimulation. These receptors all stem from a human donor in good health (CMV status not recorded). Some clones in this sample may be carry-over from other donors' samples.

This chain links TRBV7-9 with TRBJ2-1; TRBD1 is a possible D gene (5 bases). Germline V gene sequence: CDR1 SEHNR, CDR2 FQNEAQ (reference sequence). The ends were cut back, 6 bases at V and 6 bases at J, with 12 bases in the middle. The CDR3 spans 13 residues. CDR3 residues: CASSPKGFNEQFF. CDR3 coding DNA: TGTGCCAGCAGTCCTAAGGGGTTCAATGAGCAGTTCTTC.

The rearrangement uses TRBV6-4 and TRBJ1-1, with TRBD1 matching over 8 bases. This CDR3 comprises 17 residues. CDR1 is MRHNA, CDR2 SNTAGT, per germline. Unmatched junction bases numbered 16, after V lost 6 bases and J lost 4 bases. CDR3 residues: CASRQLDREEWSTEAFF. The CDR3 nucleotides are TGTGCCAGCAGGCAACTGGACAGGGAGGAATGGAGCACTGAAGCTTTCTTT.

This clonotype showed up just a few times. This rearrangement joins TRBV14 to TRBJ1-1; D call uncertain. Germline lookup yields CDR1 SGHDN and CDR2 FVKESK. V was clipped by 0 bases and J by 5 bases, with 4 bases between them. The CDR3 consists of 12 residues. The CDR3 region is CASSQDFTEAFF. DNA of the CDR3: TGTGCCAGCAGCCAAGATTTTACTGAAGCTTTCTTT.

The chain recombines TRBV19 with TRBJ1-5; D not certain. Trimming cost V 10 bases and J 4 bases, with 23 bases left between them. CDR1 LNHDA and CDR2 SQIVND come from the germline V gene (reference sequence). This CDR3 region has 16 residues. CDR3 in amino acids: CATGGLFDGPNQPQHF. The CDR3 bases are TGTGCCACCGGCGGACTGTTCGACGGCCCGAATCAGCCCCAGCATTTT.

V and J are TRBV19 and TRBJ2-2; tentative D call: TRBD2 (6 bases). CDR1 is LNHDA, CDR2 SQIVND, per germline (reference sequence). The CDR3 runs to 14 residues. Trimming took off 9 bases at V and 5 bases at J, with 16 bases between the two ends. The CDR3 protein is CARFPGLQTGELFF. Here the CDR3 DNA reads TGTGCCAGATTTCCGGGACTTCAGACCGGGGAGCTGTTTTTT.

V and J are TRBV4-1 and TRBJ2-2; TRBD2 matches at 8 bases. CDR1 is MGHRA, CDR2 YSYEKL, per germline. The length of the CDR3 is 16 residues. Unmatched junction bases numbered 8, after V lost 4 bases and J lost 4 bases. The CDR3 region has the DNA TGCGCCAGCAGCCCGCCGGGACTAGTAATCACCGGGGAGCTGTTTTTT. This codes for CASSPPGLVITGELFF.

This rearrangement joins TRBV6-2 or TRBV6-3 to TRBJ2-7; D perhaps matches TRBD1 (6 bases). The length of the CDR3 is 16 residues. Trimming cost V 0 bases and J 3 bases, with 15 bases left between them. Germline V gives CDR1 MNHEY, CDR2 SVGEGT. The DNA for the CDR3 is TGTGCCAGCAGTTACTCGGACAGAGTGGGATACTACGAGCAGTACGTC. It is translated as CASSYSDRVGYYEQYV.

V is TRBV9 and J is TRBJ2-5; D is undetermined. V lost 4 bases to trimming and J lost 4 bases, with 11 bases between them. CDR3 length: 13 residues. Germline assignment: CDR1 SGDLS and CDR2 YYNGEE. Here the CDR3 reads CASSSRVAETQYF. The CDR3, as DNA: TGTGCCAGCAGCTCCCGGGTTGCAGAGACCCAGTACTTC. Supplemented by reference TRBV9 and TRBJ2-5, the full variable domain reads DSGVTQTPKHLITATGQRVTLRCSPRSGDLSVYWYQQSLDQGLQFLIQYYNGEERAKGNILERFSAQQFPDLHSELNLSSLELGDSALYFCASSSRVAETQYFGPGTRLLVL.

This clonotype has more than one count but fewer than ten. This rearrangement joins TRBV7-9 to TRBJ1-4, with 10 bases lining up with TRBD1. J gave up 6 bases and V 1 base, and 2 bases lay outside the gene matches. Germline CDR1 and CDR2: SEHNR and FQNEAQ (reference sequence). The length of the CDR3 is 15 residues. In DNA, the CDR3 is TGTGCCAGCAGCTTAGTGGGGACAGGGGATGAAAAACTGTTTTTT. Protein: CASSLVGTGDEKLFF. The full variable domain, completed using reference TRBV7-9 and TRBJ1-4, is DTGVSQNPRHKITKRGQNVTFRCDPISEHNRLYWYRQTLGQGPEFLTYFQNEAQLEKSRLLSDRFSAERPKGSFSTLEIQRTEQGDSAMYLCASSLVGTGDEKLFFGSGTQLSVL.

V is TRBV10-1 and J is TRBJ1-1, with no clear D. The CDR3 is 13 amino acids. Germline assignment: CDR1 WNHNN and CDR2 SYGVQD (reference sequence). Trimming stripped 4 bases from V and 0 bases from J, with 6 bases between. The CDR3 sequence: CASSGWMNTEAFF. In DNA form, the CDR3 reads TGCGCCAGCAGTGGTTGGATGAACACTGAAGCTTTCTTT.

This clonotype occurred a few times. The chain joins TRBV19 to TRBJ2-1; D ambiguous. CDR1 is LNHDA and CDR2 is SQIVND in the germline V gene (reference sequence). Trimming left V 10 bases short and J 5 bases short, with 15 bases between. This CDR3 contains 13 residues. CDR3: CATNPGPDNEQFF. The DNA of the CDR3 is TGTGCCACCAATCCGGGCCCTGACAATGAGCAGTTCTTC.

In its sample, this clonotype was seen a few times. The chain links TRBV6-5 to TRBJ1-1, with 7 nucleotides matching TRBD1. The germline V gene has CDR1 MNHEY and CDR2 SVGAGI. V trimming: 2 bases; J trimming: 3 bases; junction bases outside the gene matches: 3. The CDR3 is 14 amino acids. Here the CDR3 DNA reads TGTGCCAGCAGTTACCAGGGGGTGGACACTGAAGCTTTCTTT. As protein: CASSYQGVDTEAFF.

In this sample, this clonotype turned up once. The chain carries TRBV7-9 and TRBJ1-2, with D perhaps TRBD1 (5 bases). Germline loops: CDR1 SEHNR, CDR2 FQNEAQ (reference sequence). The CDR3 runs to 13 residues. CDR3 sequence reads: CGGLNPLTEGYTF. The CDR3 DNA sequence: TGTGGGGGACTCAACCCCCTAACTGAAGGCTACACCTTC.

The chain recombines TRBV2 with TRBJ2-1, with TRBD2 matching over 10 bases. The germline V gene encodes CDR1 SNHLY and CDR2 FYNNEI. The CDR3 is made up of 14 amino acids. J was trimmed by 9 bases and V by 5 bases; bases with no gene match: 7. For the CDR3, the DNA is TGTGCCAGCAGTTGGACTAGCGGTACTTTTGAGCAGTTCTTC. Translating it yields CASSWTSGTFEQFF.

V usage is TRBV6-1 and J usage is TRBJ1-1; a possible D gene is TRBD1 (6 bases). The V and J ends lost 5 bases and 5 bases respectively, with 15 bases between them. Germline V gene lookup returns CDR1 MNHNS and CDR2 SASEGT. CDR3 length: 14 residues. DNA of the CDR3: TGTGCCAGCAGTCCTCTTGGGGGCGAGACTGAAGCTTTCTTT. Protein: CASSPLGGETEAFF.

The genes are TRBV6-1 and TRBJ1-2; 7 bases map to TRBD1. The CDR3 has 12 residues. CDR1 and CDR2 from the germline V gene are MNHNS and SASEGT. After removal of 11 bases from V and 4 bases from J, the junction contained 7 bases not matched to a gene. The CDR3: CAGGTAFYGYTF. The CDR3 DNA reads TGTGCCGGTGGGACAGCTTTCTATGGCTACACCTTC.

This clonotype has more than one count but fewer than ten. This chain connects TRBV19 to TRBJ2-2; D unclear. The CDR3 is 14 residues long. Per germline, CDR1 LNHDA and CDR2 SQIVND (reference sequence). Trimming cost V 3 bases and J 1 base, with 6 bases left between them. The CDR3 DNA is TGTGCCAGTAGTATCAGTAAGAACACCGGGGAGCTGTTTTTT. This encodes CASSISKNTGELFF.

The chain recombines TRBV12-3 or TRBV12-4 with TRBJ1-1; D may be TRBD1 (5 bases). The V end was cut by 7 bases, the J end by 4 bases, with 16 bases between. The length of the CDR3 is 14 residues. The CDR3 coding sequence is TGTGCCAGCAACCGGGGGGGAAAGACCACTGAAGCTTTCTTT. Translating it yields CASNRGGKTTEAFF.

The J gene is TRBJ2-1, the V gene TRBV7-3; 7 bases map to TRBD1. There are 15 residues in the CDR3. Trimming at V came to 2 bases and at J to 6 bases, leaving 7 bases not matched to a gene. The germline CDR1 and CDR2 sequences are SGHTA and FQGTGA. CDR3 residues: CASSLGIGGFNEQFF. The CDR3 DNA reads TGTGCCAGCAGCTTAGGGATAGGGGGCTTCAATGAGCAGTTCTTC.

This rearrangement joins TRBV29-1 to TRBJ1-1; D remains unclear. CDR3 size: 13 residues. Trimming cost V 0 bases and J 1 base, with 6 bases left between them. Germline V gives CDR1 SQVTM, CDR2 ANQGSEA. The CDR3 loop reads CSVEDPENTEAFF. For the CDR3, the DNA is TGCAGCGTTGAAGACCCAGAGAACACTGAAGCTTTCTTT.

This clonotype occurred a few times. This sequence joins TRBV28 and TRBJ2-7; TRBD1 matches 7 bases. Trimming at V came to 4 bases and at J to 4 bases, leaving 10 bases not matched to a gene. CDR1 is MDHEN, CDR2 SYDVKM, per germline. The CDR3 is 15 residues long. CDR3 region: CASSSQGFEQYEQYV. CDR3 sequence (DNA): TGTGCCAGCAGTTCACAGGGGTTCGAGCAGTACGAGCAGTACGTC.

This clonotype was seen only a few times. The chain has TRBV27 and TRBJ1-5; no definite D call. The V end was cut by 4 bases, the J end by 4 bases, with 8 bases between. Looked up from germline, CDR1 is MNHEY and CDR2 is SMNVEV (reference sequence). This CDR3 has 13 amino acids. CDR3 region: CASSWAVNQPQHF. The CDR3 DNA sequence: TGTGCCAGCAGTTGGGCTGTGAATCAGCCCCAGCATTTT.

This clonotype occurred many times. The chain uses TRBV7-8 and TRBJ2-2, with 8 positions matching TRBD2. CDR1 and CDR2 (germline): SGHVS, FQNEAQ. The trim removed 1 base at V and 5 bases at J, leaving 9 bases unmatched. The CDR3 has 17 amino acids. CDR3 nucleotide sequence: TGTGCCAGCAGCTTAGAAATGGCGGGGGGACGGACCGGGGAGCTGTTTTTT. Amino acids: CASSLEMAGGRTGELFF.

This clonotype was detected many times. This chain links TRBV6-5 with TRBJ2-2, with D possibly being TRBD1 (5 bases). The germline CDR1 and CDR2 sequences are MNHEY and SVGAGI. The V gene lost 4 bases and the J gene lost 7 bases, with 13 bases spanning the gap. The CDR3 is made up of 14 amino acids. CDR3 coding DNA: TGTGCCAGCAGTTTAGCAGGGTATCACGGGGAGCTGTTTTTT. Amino acids: CASSLAGYHGELFF.

In its sample, this clonotype was seen a few times. The CDR3 nucleotides are TGTGCCAGCAGCTTATGGGGCGACCCGGGGCAAGAGACCCAGTACTTC. Translating gives CASSLWGDPGQETQYF. The V gene is TRBV7-8, the J gene TRBJ2-5; D possibly matches TRBD1 or TRBD2 (5 bases each). V shed 2 bases and J shed 2 bases, with 15 bases lying between them. Germline-derived CDR1 and CDR2 are SGHVS and FQNEAQ. The CDR3 length is 16 residues.